Listed below are T cell receptor beta chains from one sample, sequenced in a study of blood T cell repertoires in COVID-19. Produced via immunoSEQ multiplex PCR; TCRdb's table is partial and in-frame only. The table has fewer than 250,000 clones, about nine tenths seen once. The sequenced material came from peripheral blood. All receptors derive from a man aged 50 to 60 with acute or convalescent COVID-19. The CDR3 runs from the conserved cysteine through the conserved F or W. D genes are given only for firm matches. A clone size is listed for some rows: how often the clone was seen (once, few, many), or a class if it is expanded.

J gene: TRBJ1-2
D gene: TRBD1
clone size: -
V gene: TRBV7-9
CDR3 DNA: TGTGCCAGCAGCCCCACAGGGGGCGTCTATGGCTACACCTTC
CDR3 protein: CASSPTGGVYGYTF

J gene: TRBJ1-2
D gene: TRBD1
clone size: -
V gene: TRBV11-2
CDR3 DNA: TGTGCCAGCAGTTCGCTCGGGGACAGGGGGAACTATGGCTACACCTTC
CDR3 protein: CASSSLGDRGNYGYTF

J gene: TRBJ1-1
D gene: -
clone size: -
V gene: TRBV24-1
CDR3 DNA: TGTGCCACCAGTGTCCCGCCAGGGCGGAACACTGAAGCTTTCTTT
CDR3 protein: CATSVPPGRNTEAFF

J gene: TRBJ1-5
D gene: -
clone size: -
V gene: TRBV4-1
CDR3 DNA: TGCGCCAGCAGCCAAGTTCGGGGTAACAGCAATCAGCCCCAGCATTTT
CDR3 protein: CASSQVRGNSNQPQHF

J gene: TRBJ1-1
D gene: -
clone size: once
V gene: TRBV11-3
CDR3 DNA: TGTGCCAGCAGCTTAGGTATGGCTTTCTTT
CDR3 protein: CASSLGMAFF

J gene: TRBJ1-4
D gene: -
clone size: -
V gene: TRBV6-1
CDR3 DNA: TGTGCCAGCAGTGAACAACAGGGAATGGGGGAAAAACTGTTTTTT
CDR3 protein: CASSEQQGMGEKLFF

J gene: TRBJ2-3
D gene: TRBD1
clone size: once
V gene: TRBV18
CDR3 DNA: TGTGCCAGCTCATATGACAGGGGCCGGTTCACAGATACGCAGTATTTT
CDR3 protein: CASSYDRGRFTDTQYF

J gene: TRBJ1-5
D gene: -
clone size: -
V gene: TRBV10-2
CDR3 DNA: TGCGCCAGCAGTGAGACCGGGAATCAGCCCCAGCATTTT
CDR3 protein: CASSETGNQPQHF

J gene: TRBJ1-2
D gene: TRBD1
clone size: -
V gene: TRBV19
CDR3 DNA: TGTGCCAGTAGTCCGCGGACAGGGGGCCTCAACTATGGCTACACCTTC
CDR3 protein: CASSPRTGGLNYGYTF

J gene: TRBJ1-4
D gene: TRBD1
clone size: -
V gene: TRBV28
CDR3 DNA: TGTGCCAGCATTGACCCGGGACAGTCTAATGAAAAACTGTTTTTT
CDR3 protein: CASIDPGQSNEKLFF

J gene: TRBJ2-2
D gene: TRBD1
clone size: -
V gene: TRBV6-5
CDR3 DNA: TGTGCCAGCGGGGACAGTCCCGGGGAGCTGTTTTTT
CDR3 protein: CASGDSPGELFF

J gene: TRBJ1-3
D gene: -
clone size: -
V gene: TRBV6-5
CDR3 DNA: TGTGCCAGTGCACAGGCTTACTCTGGAAACACCATATATTTT
CDR3 protein: CASAQAYSGNTIYF

J gene: TRBJ1-6
D gene: -
clone size: -
V gene: TRBV3-1/TRBV3-2
CDR3 DNA: TGTGCCAGCAGCCAAGCAGGACTGCCTAATTCACCCCTCCACTTT
CDR3 protein: CASSQAGLPNSPLHF

J gene: TRBJ1-6
D gene: -
clone size: once
V gene: TRBV21-1
CDR3 DNA: TGTGCCAGCAGCTCCCCGGGCAGGGCCATTTCACCCCTCCACTTT
CDR3 protein: CASSSPGRAISPLHF

J gene: TRBJ1-5
D gene: -
clone size: few
V gene: TRBV30
CDR3 DNA: TGTGCCTGGAGTGTGGGGGCATCGAGCAATCAGCCCCAGCATTTT
CDR3 protein: CAWSVGASSNQPQHF

J gene: TRBJ1-4
D gene: -
clone size: -
V gene: TRBV10-1
CDR3 DNA: TGCGCCAGCAGTGACCACGGGACTCGGGAAAAACTGTTTTTT
CDR3 protein: CASSDHGTREKLFF

J gene: TRBJ2-7
D gene: -
clone size: -
V gene: TRBV12-3/TRBV12-4
CDR3 DNA: TGTGCCAGCAGTGGGCTGAGCTCCTACGAGCAGTACTTC
CDR3 protein: CASSGLSSYEQYF

J gene: TRBJ2-1
D gene: TRBD2
clone size: once
V gene: TRBV5-1
CDR3 DNA: TGCGCCAGCAGCTTGCATTTAGCGGGGGGGCTGTGGAACTACAATGAGCAGTTCTTC
CDR3 protein: CASSLHLAGGLWNYNEQFF

J gene: TRBJ1-3
D gene: TRBD1
clone size: -
V gene: TRBV7-8
CDR3 DNA: TGTGCCAGCAGCTTAGAGGGGACAGGGCGGTCCACCATATATTTT
CDR3 protein: CASSLEGTGRSTIYF

J gene: TRBJ1-2
D gene: -
clone size: -
V gene: TRBV5-1
CDR3 DNA: TGCGCCAGCAGCTTGGCCGGAGGAGGGAACTATGGCTACACCTTC
CDR3 protein: CASSLAGGGNYGYTF

J gene: TRBJ1-1
D gene: -
clone size: -
V gene: TRBV18
CDR3 DNA: TGTGCCAGCTCACCACTTGAGGCTGTTGAAGCTTTCTTT
CDR3 protein: CASSPLEAVEAFF

J gene: TRBJ2-7
D gene: TRBD2
clone size: -
V gene: TRBV7-2
CDR3 DNA: TGTGCCAGCACCACCTCCGGACTAGCGGGGTGGTTGTACTTC
CDR3 protein: CASTTSGLAGWLYF

J gene: TRBJ1-1
D gene: TRBD1
clone size: -
V gene: TRBV5-1
CDR3 DNA: TGCGCCAGCAGCAGGGGACAGTTGAACACTGAAGCTTTCTTT
CDR3 protein: CASSRGQLNTEAFF

J gene: TRBJ2-1
D gene: -
clone size: -
V gene: TRBV19
CDR3 DNA: TGTGCCAGTAGTGATTGGGGGCTTATGAATGAGCAGTTCTTC
CDR3 protein: CASSDWGLMNEQFF

J gene: TRBJ1-5
D gene: -
clone size: -
V gene: TRBV3-1/TRBV3-2
CDR3 DNA: TGTGCCAGCAGCCGGAGAGATCAGCCCCAGCATTTT
CDR3 protein: CASSRRDQPQHF

J gene: TRBJ1-3
D gene: TRBD1
clone size: once
V gene: TRBV11-2
CDR3 DNA: TGTGCCAGCAGCCCTCGGACAGGGAAGATGCGTGGAAACACCATATATTTT
CDR3 protein: CASSPRTGKMRGNTIYF

J gene: TRBJ1-6
D gene: -
clone size: -
V gene: TRBV27
CDR3 DNA: TGTGCCAGCAGTTTACTTGGTCAGAATTCACCCCTCCACTTT
CDR3 protein: CASSLLGQNSPLHF

J gene: TRBJ1-5
D gene: -
clone size: few
V gene: TRBV15
CDR3 DNA: TGTGCCACCAGCAGAGATCCGAATCAGCCCCAGCATTTT
CDR3 protein: CATSRDPNQPQHF

J gene: TRBJ2-7
D gene: TRBD2
clone size: once
V gene: TRBV11-2
CDR3 DNA: TGTGCCAGCAGCTCTAGACTAGCGGGGACTTGGTGGGAGCAGTACTTC
CDR3 protein: CASSSRLAGTWWEQYF

J gene: TRBJ2-3
D gene: TRBD2
clone size: -
V gene: TRBV2
CDR3 DNA: TGTGCCAGCAGTGGACTAGCGGTAACAGATACGCAGTATTTT
CDR3 protein: CASSGLAVTDTQYF

J gene: TRBJ2-7
D gene: -
clone size: -
V gene: TRBV5-4
CDR3 DNA: TGTGCCAGCAGCTTGGTTGGCAGGACCTACGAGCAGTACTTC
CDR3 protein: CASSLVGRTYEQYF

J gene: TRBJ1-6
D gene: -
clone size: once
V gene: TRBV19
CDR3 DNA: TGTGCCAGTAGTGCCGCAGAAGGGGTGTCACCCCTCCACTTT
CDR3 protein: CASSAAEGVSPLHF

J gene: TRBJ1-2
D gene: TRBD1
clone size: -
V gene: TRBV18
CDR3 DNA: TGTGCCAGCTCTACTCTTTCAGGACAGGAGGTTAACTATGGCTACACCTTC
CDR3 protein: CASSTLSGQEVNYGYTF

J gene: TRBJ1-1
D gene: TRBD1
clone size: -
V gene: TRBV19
CDR3 DNA: TGTGCCTGTCAGACAGGGCCGAACGGCCCTGAAGCTTTCTTT
CDR3 protein: CACQTGPNGPEAFF

J gene: TRBJ2-2
D gene: -
clone size: once
V gene: TRBV5-1
CDR3 DNA: TGCGCCAGCAGGAGGTTCCTTGGCGGGGCCACGAACACCGGGGAGCTGTTTTTT
CDR3 protein: CASRRFLGGATNTGELFF

J gene: TRBJ1-1
D gene: -
clone size: -
V gene: TRBV12-3/TRBV12-4
CDR3 DNA: TGTGCCAGCAGAAACCGGGCTGAAGCTTTCTTT
CDR3 protein: CASRNRAEAFF

J gene: TRBJ2-1
D gene: TRBD1
clone size: once
V gene: TRBV6-2/TRBV6-3
CDR3 DNA: TGTGCCAGCAGTACCGGACAGGGGGCGCAAAATGAGCAGTTCTTC
CDR3 protein: CASSTGQGAQNEQFF

J gene: TRBJ2-3
D gene: TRBD1
clone size: few
V gene: TRBV25-1
CDR3 DNA: TGTGCCAGCGCCCTCAGACAGGGGGCAGATACGCAGTATTTT
CDR3 protein: CASALRQGADTQYF

J gene: TRBJ1-1
D gene: TRBD1
clone size: -
V gene: TRBV27
CDR3 DNA: TGTGCCAGCAGGATAGGGATCGACAGGGACACTGAAGCTTTCTTT
CDR3 protein: CASRIGIDRDTEAFF

J gene: TRBJ2-1
D gene: -
clone size: once
V gene: TRBV7-2
CDR3 DNA: TGTGCCAGCAGACTTCAGGGTAATGAGCAGTTCTTC
CDR3 protein: CASRLQGNEQFF

J gene: TRBJ2-1
D gene: TRBD2
clone size: -
V gene: TRBV19
CDR3 DNA: TGTGCCAGTAGTATAACTGGACTAGCGGGGGCTAATAATGAGCAGTTCTTC
CDR3 protein: CASSITGLAGANNEQFF

J gene: TRBJ2-1
D gene: -
clone size: -
V gene: TRBV7-3
CDR3 DNA: TGTGCCAGCAGCTTAAGCCGGGGGAAGAATGAGCAGTTCTTC
CDR3 protein: CASSLSRGKNEQFF

J gene: TRBJ2-2
D gene: TRBD1
clone size: -
V gene: TRBV2
CDR3 DNA: TGTGCCAGCAGTGCGGACAGGGCCGACGGGGAGCTGTTTTTT
CDR3 protein: CASSADRADGELFF

J gene: TRBJ2-3
D gene: -
clone size: -
V gene: TRBV27
CDR3 DNA: TGTGCCAGCAGTGCTGACAGGATCTACACAGATACGCAGTATTTT
CDR3 protein: CASSADRIYTDTQYF

J gene: TRBJ1-6
D gene: -
clone size: -
V gene: TRBV30
CDR3 DNA: TGTGCCTGGAAAACCCCAAGAGGTTCACCCCTCCACTTT
CDR3 protein: CAWKTPRGSPLHF

J gene: TRBJ2-7
D gene: TRBD1
clone size: few
V gene: TRBV19
CDR3 DNA: TGTGCCAGTAGTAGTACAGGGGTCTACGAGCAGTACTTC
CDR3 protein: CASSSTGVYEQYF

J gene: TRBJ1-1
D gene: -
clone size: -
V gene: TRBV9
CDR3 DNA: TGTGCCAGCAGCGAGCAGACAGGTCTCCTTGGGGCTTTCTTT
CDR3 protein: CASSEQTGLLGAFF

J gene: TRBJ1-1
D gene: -
clone size: -
V gene: TRBV5-6
CDR3 DNA: TGTGCCAGCAGCTTGCAGGGTTGGGCTAACATGAACACTGAAGCTTTCTTT
CDR3 protein: CASSLQGWANMNTEAFF

J gene: TRBJ1-5
D gene: -
clone size: -
V gene: TRBV7-9
CDR3 DNA: TGTGCCAGCAGCTTAGGGGCCAGGAATCAGCCCCAGCATTTT
CDR3 protein: CASSLGARNQPQHF

J gene: TRBJ1-2
D gene: TRBD1
clone size: -
V gene: TRBV5-1
CDR3 DNA: TGCGCCAGCAGCTCTCCGGGACAGGGGAACTATGGCTACACCTTC
CDR3 protein: CASSSPGQGNYGYTF

J gene: TRBJ1-1
D gene: -
clone size: -
V gene: TRBV9
CDR3 DNA: TGTGCCAGCAGCGTAGCCGGTTCGGGGTACACTGAAGCTTTCTTT
CDR3 protein: CASSVAGSGYTEAFF

J gene: TRBJ1-1
D gene: TRBD1
clone size: -
V gene: TRBV5-4
CDR3 DNA: TGTGCCAGCAGCCACAGAACCGTCCGGACAGGGTCCGCTGAAGCTTTCTTT
CDR3 protein: CASSHRTVRTGSAEAFF

J gene: TRBJ1-5
D gene: -
clone size: -
V gene: TRBV5-4
CDR3 DNA: TGTGCCAGCAGCTTGCATGGCGGTAAACAGCCCCAGCATTTT
CDR3 protein: CASSLHGGKQPQHF

J gene: TRBJ1-3
D gene: TRBD1
clone size: -
V gene: TRBV7-9
CDR3 DNA: TGTGCCAGCAGCTTGGGACAGCCAGGCTCTGGAAACACCATATATTTT
CDR3 protein: CASSLGQPGSGNTIYF

J gene: TRBJ1-2
D gene: TRBD1
clone size: -
V gene: TRBV19
CDR3 DNA: TGTGCCAGTAGTTTCGGACAGGGCAACTATGGCTACACCTTC
CDR3 protein: CASSFGQGNYGYTF

J gene: TRBJ1-6
D gene: -
clone size: -
V gene: TRBV11-2
CDR3 DNA: TGTGCCAGCAGCTCAAATCATTGGGGGGGCTCAAATTCACCCCTCCACTTT
CDR3 protein: CASSSNHWGGSNSPLHF

J gene: TRBJ1-5
D gene: -
clone size: -
V gene: TRBV6-5
CDR3 DNA: TGTGCCAGCTGCCCATTGGGGGGGAATCAGCCCCAGCATTTT
CDR3 protein: CASCPLGGNQPQHF

J gene: TRBJ2-7
D gene: TRBD1
clone size: -
V gene: TRBV29-1
CDR3 DNA: TGCAGCGCAACCGGGACAGGGTATGCCGAGCAGTACTTC
CDR3 protein: CSATGTGYAEQYF

J gene: TRBJ2-1
D gene: TRBD2
clone size: -
V gene: TRBV19
CDR3 DNA: TGTGCCAGTACCTCCTCCCCTAGCGGCTCCTACAATGAGCAGTTCTTC
CDR3 protein: CASTSSPSGSYNEQFF

J gene: TRBJ2-5
D gene: TRBD2
clone size: -
V gene: TRBV5-1
CDR3 DNA: TGCGCCAGCAGGGCGGGGGGGTACCAAGAGACCCAGTACTTC
CDR3 protein: CASRAGGYQETQYF